One sample yielded the 18 T cell receptor beta chains listed below, sequenced in a study of CD4 and CD8 cells across lung adenocarcinoma regions. One entry per CDR3 protein, called by TCRdb with MiXCR from the PCR reads. The sample holds fewer than 20,000 distinct CDR3 sequences, around 53% seen once. The sequenced sample consisted of CD8+ T cells from the center of a lung tumor. All receptors come from a female donor with lung adenocarcinoma. The CD4 and CD8 labels of this study may be unreliable.

The chain has TRBV6-1 and TRBJ2-1, with D uncertain. Germline CDR1 reads MNHNS; CDR2 reads SASEGT. This CDR3 contains 15 residues. V was cut by 2 bases and J by 1 base, with 9 bases left in between. CDR3 coding DNA: TGTGCCAGCAGTGAATCGGCTTCTTCCTACAATGAGCAGTTCTTC. Its translation is CASSESASSYNEQFF.

The CDR3 loop reads CASSAEIIGDMQYF. The CDR3 nucleotides read TGTGCCAGCTCGGCGGAGATAATAGGAGATATGCAGTACTTC. J is TRBJ2-3 and V is TRBV6-1, with unresolved D. The tail of the sequence fits TRBJ2-7 better, so the J call may be wrong. CDR1 is MNHNS and CDR2 is SASEGT in the germline V gene. CDR3 length: 14 residues.

The rearrangement links TRBV20-1 to TRBJ1-4; TRBD1 matches at 8 bases. The CDR3 covers 16 residues. CDR1 is DFQATT, CDR2 SNEGSKA, per germline (reference sequence). V dropped 0 bases and J dropped 8; count of bases not matched to a gene: 11. CDR3 nucleotides: TGCAGTGCTAGAGATCCAGGGGGCGCACAGTTCGAAAAACTGTTTTTT. Protein product: CSARDPGGAQFEKLFF.

V is TRBV6-5 and J is TRBJ2-5, with 9 bases aligning to TRBD2. The CDR3 extends over 14 amino acids. After removal of 2 bases from V and 9 bases from J, the junction contained 7 bases not matched to a gene. Germline V gene sequence: CDR1 MNHEY, CDR2 SVGAGI. This CDR3 reads CASSYGGSGRPQYF. In DNA form, the CDR3 reads TGTGCCAGCAGTTACGGTGGTAGCGGGAGACCCCAGTACTTC.

Judged by abundance, this clonotype is medium-sized. The V call is TRBV27, the J call TRBJ2-3; 9 bases agree with TRBD2. CDR3 length: 16 amino acids. Per the germline V gene, CDR1 is MNHEY and CDR2 is SMNVEV (reference sequence). The ends lost 4 bases at V and 0 bases at J; junction bases unmatched: 5. As DNA, the CDR3 is TGTGCCAGCAGTTCTCTAGCGGGGAAGAGCACAGATACGCAGTATTTT. Protein sequence: CASSSLAGKSTDTQYF.

Of note for this clonotype: One junction end does not reproduce the germline sequence, and a read error may be involved. The chain joins TRBV10-1 to TRBJ2-3; the D gene is possibly TRBD2 (5 bases). The CDR3 consists of 14 residues. Germline lookup yields CDR1 WNHNN and CDR2 SYGVQD (reference sequence). The CDR3: CRSTGLSSKDTQYF. The DNA for the CDR3 is TGCCGCAGCACGGGGTTAAGTAGCAAAGATACGCAGTACTTT.

With respect to this clonotype: An end of the junction does not agree with germline; a read error may underlie this. The chain couples TRBV6-1 to TRBJ1-5, with D perhaps matching TRBD1 (6 bases). CDR1 and CDR2 (germline): MNHNS, SASEGT. This CDR3 has 15 amino acids. CDR3: CASSRTDPSNPPLHF. The CDR3 DNA is TGTGCCAGCTCGAGGACAGATCCTAGCAATCCGCCCCTGCACTTT.

This CDR3 is CAGSGELVGDTQYF. In DNA form, the CDR3 reads TGTGCGGGCTCGGGGGAGCTAGTCGGAGATACCCAGTACTTC. The chain joins TRBV6-1 to TRBJ2-5; a possible D gene is TRBD2 (6 bases). CDR3 size: 14 residues. Germline CDR1 is MNHNS and CDR2 is SASEGT.

Concerning this clonotype: Compared with germline, one end of the junction differs, possibly owing to a read error. This chain uses TRBV6-1 with TRBJ1-1, with D possibly TRBD1 on 6 matching bases. This CDR3 is built from 15 residues. Germline assignment: CDR1 MNHNS and CDR2 SASEGT. The CDR3 nucleotides read TGTGCCAGCAGTCCCGAGGGGGGGCAGAACACTGAATCTATCTTC. Its protein product is CASSPEGGQNTESIF.

The rearrangement uses TRBV3-1 and TRBJ1-1; D remains ambiguous. The V gene's germline CDR1 is LGHDT and CDR2 YNNKEL (reference sequence). Trimming removed 0 bases at V and 6 bases at J, with 11 bases between. CDR3 length equals 14 residues. The chain's CDR3 is CASSQDSRRAEAFF. CDR3 bases: TGTGCCAGCAGCCAAGATAGTAGGCGGGCTGAAGCTTTCTTT.

The chain is built from TRBV5-1 and TRBJ2-3; D is tentatively TRBD1 or TRBD2 (5 bases each). Germline assignment: CDR1 SGHRS and CDR2 YFSETQ. The CDR3 spans 13 residues. V lost 7 bases to trimming and J lost 11 bases, with 20 bases between them. This CDR3 reads CASGLGAKDMQYF. DNA for the CDR3: TGCGCCAGCGGGCTGGGAGCTAAGGACATGCAGTATTTT. The whole variable domain, filled in from reference TRBV5-1 and TRBJ2-3, reads KAGVTQTPRYLIKTRGQQVTLSCSPISGHRSVSWYQQTPGQGLQFLFEYFSETQRNKGNFPGRFSGRQFSNSRSEMNVSTLELGDSALYLCASGLGAKDMQYFGPGTRLTVL.

This chain's CDR3 is CSARDSWGRAKDIQYF. The CDR3 coding sequence is TGCAGTGCTAGGGATTCATGGGGAAGGGCCAAAGACATCCAGTACTTC. The V call is TRBV20-1, the J call TRBJ2-5; D uncertain. The ends were cut back, 3 bases at V and 10 bases at J, with 27 bases in the middle. The CDR3 is made up of 16 amino acids. The germline V gene has CDR1 DFQATT and CDR2 SNEGSKA (reference sequence).

This clonotype was seen only a few times. V and J are TRBV20-1 and TRBJ2-1; no clear D gene. The DNA end is a closer match to TRBJ2-5, so the J assignment may be wrong. This CDR3 region has 12 residues. The germline CDR1 and CDR2 sequences are DFQATT and SNEGSKA (reference sequence). CDR3 nucleotide sequence: TGCAGTGCTCCCTTCCAGCTGGAGACCCAGTACTTC. Amino acid sequence: CSAPFQLETQYF.

This clonotype has ten or more counts. The chain has TRBV6-5 and TRBJ2-3, with TRBD2 as a possible D gene (6 bases). The CDR3 sequence is 16 residues long. The V and J ends lost 0 bases and 2 bases respectively, with 12 bases between them. Germline V gives CDR1 MNHEY, CDR2 SVGAGI. The CDR3 DNA reads as TGTGCCAGCAGTTACTCGGGTAGCGGACACACAGATACGCAGTATTTT. Its translation is CASSYSGSGHTDTQYF.

Of note for this clonotype: At one end the junction does not follow the germline gene, possibly because of a read error. The V call is TRBV27, the J call TRBJ2-3, with D perhaps TRBD2 (5 bases). The J call may be mistaken, given a closer DNA end match to TRBJ2-7. The CDR3 has 14 residues. CDR1 and CDR2 from the germline V gene are MNHEY and SMNVEV (reference sequence). CDR3 DNA: TGTGGCAGCAAGCGAAGCGGAGGCAAAAACATGCAGTACTTC. It specifies CGSKRSGGKNMQYF.

This clonotype came up many times. The J gene is TRBJ2-2, the V gene TRBV4-1; D unclear. The ends were cut back, 4 bases at V and 1 base at J, with 10 bases in the middle. CDR3 length: 15 residues. In germline, CDR1 is MGHRA, CDR2 YSYEKL. CDR3 in amino acids: CASSPSSMNTGELFF. CDR3 nucleotide sequence: TGCGCCAGCAGCCCAAGTTCGATGAACACCGGGGAGCTGTTTTTT.

Of note for this clonotype: Mismatch with germline at one junction end may stem from a read error. V gene TRBV6-1 combines with J gene TRBJ2-3, with 11 bases aligning to TRBD1. The germline gives CDR1 MNHNS, CDR2 SASEGT. This CDR3 contains 20 residues. DNA for the CDR3: TGTGCCAGCAGTGAAGCCCCCGGTGCGGGACAGGGGGTTGGCAACGATGAGCAGTATTTC. This translates into CASSEAPGAGQGVGNDEQYF.

This clonotype was found many times. The chain uses TRBV6-1 and TRBJ2-1, with 11 bases fitting TRBD2. Trimming cost V 6 bases and J 9 bases; bases outside gene matches: 7. In germline, CDR1 is MNHNS, CDR2 SASEGT. The CDR3 runs 14 residues. The CDR3 region has the DNA TGTGCCAGCAGCGGGCTAGCGGGGGGACCTGAGCAGTTCTTC. It yields the protein CASSGLAGGPEQFF.